The entry that follows covers one TCR beta chain sequence. Its target is unknown. In this CDR3 the conserved last residue, phenylalanine or tryptophan, is missing, so a read error is likely. The entry originates in a study of T cells in narcolepsy. Study overall: Donors had narcolepsy type 1 or type 2, or were healthy controls.

Generated by immunoSEQ multiplex PCR, the TCRdb table keeps only in-frame clones and is missing some. The sample carries about 27,000 clones, around 78% recorded once. Trimming took 3 bases from V and 4 from J; bases not matched to a gene: 3. Germline assignment: CDR1 MNHEY and CDR2 SMNVEV (reference sequence). The CDR3 has 15 amino acids. Study-wide findings and caveats: Autoreactive clone sequences were missing from some blood memory CD4+ repertoires.

Sequencing was done on a sample of CD45RA- memory CD4+ T cells from PBMCs. This receptor was identified in a human donor with narcolepsy. The chain employs TRBV27 and TRBJ1-6; 7 bases agree with TRBD1. CDR3: CASSLTGRYNSPLHL. The CDR3 DNA reads as TGTGCCAGCAGTTTGACAGGGAGGTATAATTCACCCCTCCACCTT.